What follows describes a single T cell receptor (beta chain). The sample belongs to a study of lung T cells in sarcoidosis with Löfgren's syndrome. TCRdb processed the reads anew with MiXCR; each CDR3 protein has one entry. The sample contains 55,000 to 80,000 distinct CDR3 sequences, about 20% of which appear only once. The V gene end was trimmed by 0 bases and the J gene end by 3 bases; junction bases not matched to a gene: 9. The CDR3 consists of 17 residues. Looked up from germline, CDR1 is SGDLS and CDR2 is YYNGEE. Material: CD4+ T cells from PBMCs. The TCR originated in a human donor with sarcoidosis (Löfgren's syndrome or another form), or a control subject (not recorded which). The chain links TRBV9 to TRBJ2-7; TRBD2 matches 10 bases. Here the CDR3 DNA reads TGTGCCAGCAGCGTAGGGTCTGGACTAGCGGCAATCTACGAGCAGTACTTC. Its protein is CASSVGSGLAAIYEQYF.